These T cell receptor beta chains were read from a single sample in a study of cytomegalovirus exposure and HLA in healthy donors. The assay was immunoSEQ multiplex PCR, and TCRdb's table has in-frame clones only and misses some. The data contain 160,000 or so clones, roughly 85% of them singletons. The sequencing sample was made of PBMCs. Every receptor here comes from a man aged 30-40 years in good health and CMV-seronegative. CDR3s include the opening cysteine and the closing phenylalanine or tryptophan. The order of the fields is V gene, J gene, CDR3 protein.

>TRBV5-6|TRBJ2-7
CASSTGSLSYEQYF
>TRBV7-9|TRBJ1-5
CSSSLATGTSNQPQHF
>TRBV11-2|TRBJ1-4
CASSFLGAANEKLFF
>TRBV6-5|TRBJ2-7
CASSYPRTGLGEQYF
>TRBV11-2|TRBJ2-2
CASSLGGDRGRAGELFF
>TRBV5-1|TRBJ1-1
CASSLDPGTEAFF
>TRBV29-1|TRBJ2-7
CSVVRDRGHEQYF
>TRBV7-3|TRBJ1-1
CASSVNGGRLNTEAFF
>TRBV6-5|TRBJ2-5
CASSLQGETQYF
>TRBV28|TRBJ1-1
CASSFVTQGDTEAFF
>TRBV14|TRBJ2-7
CASSQVGGGAYEQYF
>TRBV7-2|TRBJ2-7
CASSLALGDSSYEQYF
>TRBV30|TRBJ1-2
CAWSVQQGADYGYTF
>TRBV4-1|TRBJ2-1
CASSRSGREEQFF
>TRBV5-4|TRBJ1-2
CASSPRDKGVNYGYTF
>TRBV11-2|TRBJ1-4
CASSLTTATNEKLFF
>TRBV11-2|TRBJ2-7
CASSSILAGGPQF
>TRBV28|TRBJ1-5
CASRTTGGGNQPQHF
>TRBV5-4|TRBJ2-2
CASSGEAERVTGELFF
>TRBV11-2|TRBJ2-1
CASSLGWVSGRMDNEQFF
>TRBV7-7|TRBJ2-5
CASTPWSGGGETQYF
>TRBV28|TRBJ2-7
CASSLKDRGYEQYF
>TRBV27|TRBJ2-1
CASSSAGMNEQFF
>TRBV7-9|TRBJ2-1
CASSFGQEVSEQFF
>TRBV7-7|TRBJ2-2
CASSLSQGGTGELFF
>TRBV6-1|TRBJ2-5
CASSSTDRGQETQYF
>TRBV30|TRBJ1-3
CAWSPVAGLSGNTIYF
>TRBV2|TRBJ2-2
CASWGLANTGELFF
>TRBV11-1|TRBJ2-7
CASSPGLAEYEQYF
>TRBV5-1|TRBJ2-3
CASSHGQGVLGGDTQYF
>TRBV5-1|TRBJ2-1
CASSDGVSYNEQFF
>TRBV7-9|TRBJ1-3
CASSSTGDQGNTIYF
>TRBV29-1|TRBJ2-7
CSVEVGATGHEQYF
>TRBV12-5|TRBJ2-3
CASGQGAGTDTQYF
>TRBV11-1|TRBJ1-1
CASSTRQGNTEAFF